This TCR beta chain originates from a study of T cells after posttransplantation cyclophosphamide (dated by TCRdb to the mid-2010s). About the full investigation: The study tracked T cell repertoire reconstitution by TRB sequencing after myeloablative bone marrow transplantation using posttransplantation cyclophosphamide as GVHD prophylaxis. Antigen receptor sequencing was done on samples from about 40 PTCy-treated patients and from 15 to 20 related bone marrow donors of those patients. Blood from all 35 or so PTCy patients with 1-year posttransplant specimens was subjected to TRB sequencing. In 3 patients, TRB sequencing was also performed on up to roughly 3 more blood samples taken 2 to 5.2 years after transplant, and in 4 patients, pretransplant blood was also TRB-sequenced. Because TRA and TRB clonality correlated tightly in roughly nine samples, later TCR analyses were limited to TRB. Public TRB sequences were searched against a database of over 3,000 sequences associated with responses to pathogens, tumor antigens, self-antigens and alloantigens.

About this clone itself: The antigen it binds to is not known. No much larger clone is present one base from it, and per-base qualities are unavailable.

Points the paper makes about the study in general: The TRB repertoires of T cells infiltrating skin or GI tract showed only limited overlap with the TRB repertoires of T cells in blood. Across approximately 41 patients, TRB clonality was highly associated with recipient CMV seropositivity and CMV reactivation, and PTCy diversity was similar to diversity in CNI/methotrexate controls. Donor-recipient similarity was low at 1-2 months but increased during the first year, and donor CD8+ memory clones often dominated later blood repertoires.

Genomic DNA was used for TRB sequencing, which was performed with the immunoSEQ assay at survey resolution or with the hsTCRB kit. The study's own analysis went as follows. Initial read processing used immunoSEQ software, and repertoire analyses used the LymphoSeq R package. For each TRB dataset, clonality was calculated as 1 minus normalized Shannon entropy, and the Gini coefficient was computed as well. Phenotypes of unsorted samples were inferred by mapping TRB sequences from sorted subsets of the recipient or donor onto the same recipient's unsorted samples. The immuneACCESS repertoire file appears here via TCRdb, limited to in-frame rearrangements. These files lack a portion of the clones; in checked studies, under half of the deficit traces to unresolved V genes, and the cause of the others is not known. The V and J calls and clone size come from that table; D and trimming were worked out from the DNA. Here the sample has 15,000 to 20,000 clones; 77% occur a single time. The ten largest clones capture less than 35% of the sample.

Taken from cysteine to phenylalanine, the CDR3 has 15 residues. Only the CDR3 portion is preserved as DNA: 45 bases, with reading frame beginning at the first base. Ends trimmed: V by 0 bases, J by 3 bases; bases unmatched to a gene: 3. Reading the germline V gene gives CDR1 LGHNA and CDR2 YSLEER. Read against the paper, the sample's treatment or condition label means: high-dose cyclophosphamide on days +3 and +4 as single-agent GVHD prophylaxis. For conditioning, the PTCy patients got busulfan and fludarabine, then a related or unrelated marrow graft, followed by cyclophosphamide on days +3 and +4. The PTCy-treated patients were enrolled in a prospective multi-institutional clinical trial. Peripheral blood and bone marrow mononuclear cells were isolated by Ficoll-Hypaque density centrifugation and cryopreserved. FACS on a FACSAria II was used to sort CD4+ and CD8+ T cells, including the naive and memory subsets.

The receptor's source is a female patient aged 40 to 50 who received an allogeneic stem cell transplant from a related donor, was CMV-positive, and had no GVHD. In patients who had a transplant, some T cells may come from the graft donor. The sample here was CD8+ T cells sorted from PBMCs, taken 1903 days after a stem cell transplant with posttransplant cyclophosphamide. The chain joins TRBV4-3 to TRBJ2-3; 7 bases in the middle match TRBD1. Read as DNA, the sequence is TGCGCCAGCAGCCAAGATAACAGGGGAACAGATACGCAGTATTTT. This yields the protein CASSQDNRGTDTQYF.